The rows below give T cell receptor beta chains drawn from one sample of a study of T-cell memory formation after mild COVID-19. TCRdb recomputed calls from the 5' RACE reads with MiXCR, one row per CDR3 protein. The sample carries approximately 290,000 distinct CDR3 sequences, more than 15% recorded once. Input material: PBMCs or a T cell subset sorted from them (not recorded which). Receptors originate from a man aged 18 to 29 who had mild COVID-19 (a few samples of this study predate the infection). Cell type and time point are not known. Each CDR3 is given with its conserved first and last residue. D genes are given only for firm matches. The size of a clone is reported for some rows only, either as once, few or many, or as a class for expanded clones.

V: TRBV30
J: TRBJ1-1
size: few
D: .
CDR3: CAWSKGPEISAFF
DNA: TGTGCCTGGAGCAAAGGACCCGAGATTTCGGCTTTCTTT

V: TRBV6-1
J: TRBJ1-2
size: few
D: .
CDR3: CASNANRGESGYTF
DNA: TGTGCCAGCAACGCTAACCGCGGGGAGAGTGGCTACACCTTC

V: TRBV6-2/TRBV6-3
J: TRBJ1-1
size: few
D: .
CDR3: CASSQGPGGMNTEAFF
DNA: TGTGCCAGCAGTCAGGGACCGGGGGGAATGAACACTGAAGCTTTCTTT

V: TRBV10-3
J: TRBJ1-5
size: .
D: .
CDR3: CAISVEGGQPQHF
DNA: TGTGCCATCAGTGTAGAGGGAGGTCAGCCCCAGCATTTT

V: TRBV5-1
J: TRBJ2-7
size: few
D: TRBD1
CDR3: CASRAGQGYTEQYF
DNA: TGCGCCAGCAGAGCGGGACAGGGGTATACCGAGCAGTACTTC

V: TRBV14
J: TRBJ2-5
size: few
D: .
CDR3: CASSLTWETQYF
DNA: TGTGCCAGCAGCCTAACCTGGGAGACCCAGTACTTC

V: TRBV7-9
J: TRBJ1-6
size: .
D: .
CDR3: CASSLVAQNSPLHF
DNA: TGTGCCAGCAGCTTAGTGGCGCAGAATTCACCCCTCCACTTT

V: TRBV6-1
J: TRBJ1-6
size: .
D: TRBD1
CDR3: CASSHRGRSSYNSPLHF
DNA: TGTGCCAGCAGCCACAGGGGGAGGAGCTCCTATAATTCACCCCTCCACTTT

V: TRBV15
J: TRBJ2-7
size: .
D: .
CDR3: CATGDRRGLEQYF
DNA: TGTGCCACCGGTGACAGGAGGGGGCTCGAGCAGTACTTC

V: TRBV12-3/TRBV12-4
J: TRBJ1-1
size: few
D: TRBD1
CDR3: CASSLNRGRPEAFF
DNA: TGTGCCAGCAGTTTAAACAGGGGGCGACCTGAAGCTTTCTTT

V: TRBV18
J: TRBJ2-1
size: .
D: TRBD2
CDR3: CASSPRLAGAREDEQFF
DNA: TGTGCCAGCTCACCACGGCTAGCGGGGGCCCGGGAGGATGAGCAGTTCTTC

V: TRBV29-1
J: TRBJ1-1
size: few
D: .
CDR3: CSFVGSVTEAFF
DNA: TGCAGCTTCGTCGGATCTGTCACTGAAGCTTTCTTT

V: TRBV20-1
J: TRBJ2-3
size: few
D: TRBD2
CDR3: CSVVGGGTDTQYF
DNA: TGCAGTGTCGTGGGCGGGGGTACAGATACGCAGTATTTT